The rows below give T cell receptor beta chains drawn from one sample of a study of Ad26.COV2.S vaccination and SARS-CoV-2 variants. TCRdb keeps only in-frame clones here, not all; method: immunoSEQ multiplex PCR. The sample lists 300,000 to 400,000 clones; around nine tenths were seen once. Material: peripheral blood, obtained in a trial of Ad26.COV2.S vaccine versus placebo. The receptors shown here come from a person aged 18-65 years who received the Ad26.COV2.S COVID-19 vaccine or a placebo. Each CDR3 is given with its conserved first and last residue. The order of the fields is V gene, J gene, CDR3 length, D gene, clone size, CDR3 protein, CDR3 DNA. D genes are given only for firm matches. Part of the rows lack a size; the others show once, few, many or a class for expanded clones.

TRBV5-4	TRBJ2-2	15	TRBD2	few	CASSQRGRPNGELFF	TGTGCCAGCAGCCAGCGGGGGCGCCCGAACGGGGAGCTGTTTTTT
TRBV5-4	TRBJ2-2	13	NA	NA	CASRLGLTGELFF	TGTGCCAGCAGGTTGGGACTCACCGGGGAGCTGTTTTTT
TRBV14	TRBJ2-1	14	NA	NA	CASSQEWGYNEQFF	TGTGCCAGCAGCCAAGAATGGGGCTACAATGAGCAGTTCTTC
TRBV19	TRBJ2-5	13	TRBD1	NA	CASSQDREETQYF	TGTGCCAGTAGCCAGGACAGGGAAGAGACCCAGTACTTC
TRBV27	TRBJ2-7	16	TRBD1	NA	CASSLSIRGPSYEQYF	TGTGCCAGCAGTTTATCGATCAGGGGGCCCTCCTACGAGCAGTACTTC
TRBV18	TRBJ1-5	16	TRBD1	NA	CASSPQGAVGNQPQHF	TGTGCCAGCTCACCACAGGGGGCTGTGGGCAATCAGCCCCAGCATTTT
TRBV7-9	TRBJ1-1	19	TRBD1	NA	CASSLPGRGQGIRNTEAFF	TGTGCCAGCAGCTTACCAGGTAGGGGACAGGGGATAAGGAACACTGAAGCTTTCTTT
TRBV18	TRBJ1-3	14	NA	NA	CASAKAPAGNTIYF	TGTGCCAGCGCAAAGGCCCCTGCTGGAAACACCATATATTTT
TRBV21-1	TRBJ1-5	14	NA	NA	CASRSHGRIQPQHF	TGTGCCAGCAGATCCCACGGTAGGATTCAGCCCCAGCATTTT
TRBV7-9	TRBJ2-3	15	NA	NA	CASRSGGRVSDTQYF	TGTGCCAGCCGTTCGGGTGGCAGGGTTTCAGATACGCAGTATTTT
TRBV7-2	TRBJ2-7	16	TRBD2	NA	CASSLDAGGRAYEQYF	TGTGCCAGCAGCTTAGATGCGGGGGGCCGCGCCTACGAGCAGTACTTC
TRBV5-4	TRBJ1-4	13	TRBD1	NA	CASSLDRGVKLFF	TGTGCCAGCAGCTTAGACAGGGGGGTGAAACTGTTTTTT
TRBV5-1	TRBJ1-5	14	NA	few	CASSLAIRNQPQHF	TGCGCCAGCAGCTTGGCTATTCGCAATCAGCCCCAGCATTTT
TRBV5-1	TRBJ1-1	13	NA	NA	CASSLSGATEAFF	TGCGCCAGCAGCCTTTCAGGAGCCACTGAAGCTTTCTTT
TRBV4-1	TRBJ2-7	17	TRBD2	NA	CASSQAETSGGEYEQYF	TGCGCCAGCAGCCAAGCTGAGACTAGCGGGGGAGAGTACGAGCAGTACTTC
TRBV10-3	TRBJ2-1	14	NA	NA	CASTGQGSYNEQFF	TGTGCCAGCACAGGTCAGGGCTCCTACAATGAGCAGTTCTTC
TRBV6-1	TRBJ2-3	19	TRBD2	NA	CASSGLAGGPATSTDTQYF	TGTGCCAGCAGTGGACTAGCGGGGGGGCCGGCCACGAGCACAGATACGCAGTATTTT
TRBV7-9	TRBJ2-1	12	NA	NA	CASSQINNEQFF	TGTGCCAGCAGCCAAATTAACAATGAGCAGTTCTTC
TRBV12-3/TRBV12-4	TRBJ1-1	13	TRBD1	NA	CATRQGSGTEAFF	TGTGCCACCCGACAGGGGTCGGGCACTGAAGCTTTCTTT
TRBV5-5	TRBJ1-5	15	TRBD1	NA	CASSLTGGSNQPQHF	TGTGCCAGCAGCTTGACAGGGGGAAGCAATCAGCCCCAGCATTTT
TRBV3-1/TRBV3-2	TRBJ1-2	14	NA	once	CASSPTGETYGYTF	TGTGCCAGCAGCCCCACGGGGGAAACCTATGGCTACACCTTC
TRBV5-1	TRBJ1-2	12	NA	NA	CASSLEGRGYTF	TGCGCCAGCAGCTTGGAGGGGCGTGGCTACACCTTC
TRBV30	TRBJ2-2	15	NA	NA	CAWSAGLGRTGELFF	TGTGCCTGGAGCGCTGGACTGGGGAGGACCGGGGAGCTGTTTTTT
TRBV19	TRBJ2-1	16	TRBD1	NA	CASSRSSGTGVGEQFF	TGTGCCAGTAGCCGTTCTTCCGGGACAGGGGTTGGTGAGCAGTTCTTC
TRBV5-6	TRBJ1-6	14	NA	few	CASSSGTQNSPLHF	TGTGCCAGCAGCTCCGGGACTCAAAATTCACCCCTCCACTTT
TRBV4-3	TRBJ2-2	16	TRBD2	NA	CASSLQRGESAGELFF	TGCGCCAGCAGCCTCCAGCGGGGGGAGTCGGCCGGGGAGCTGTTTTTT
TRBV7-2	TRBJ2-6	17	NA	NA	CASSSTYLSSGANVLTF	TGTGCCAGCAGCTCCACCTATCTTAGCTCTGGGGCCAACGTCCTGACTTTC
TRBV4-3	TRBJ1-6	15	NA	NA	CASSPGGDDNSPLHF	TGCGCCAGCAGCCCCGGGGGGGACGATAATTCACCCCTCCACTTT
TRBV27	TRBJ1-1	14	NA	once	CASSLRGRGTEAFF	TGTGCCAGCAGTTTAAGGGGGAGGGGCACTGAAGCTTTCTTT
TRBV7-9	TRBJ2-2	16	NA	NA	CASSLPRGLGTGELFF	TGTGCCAGCAGCTTACCCCGGGGGTTGGGCACCGGGGAGCTGTTTTTT
TRBV19	TRBJ1-2	11	NA	NA	CASSIGGGYTF	TGTGCCAGTAGTATAGGGGGTGGCTACACCTTC
TRBV7-8	TRBJ1-2	12	NA	NA	CASSLGGTRYTF	TGTGCCAGCAGCTTAGGCGGGACGCGATACACCTTC
TRBV7-2	TRBJ2-3	14	NA	NA	CASSLDRSTDTQYF	TGTGCCAGCAGCTTGGACAGATCCACAGATACGCAGTATTTT
TRBV6-2/TRBV6-3	TRBJ2-7	13	NA	NA	CASSPLHSYEQYF	TGTGCCAGCAGCCCCTTACACAGCTACGAGCAGTACTTC
TRBV7-2	TRBJ2-1	15	NA	NA	CASSSQSSAYNEQFF	TGTGCCAGCAGCTCTCAGAGCTCAGCCTACAATGAGCAGTTCTTC
TRBV7-2	TRBJ2-3	18	NA	NA	CASSLERILDYRQITQYF	TGTGCCAGCAGCTTAGAAAGAATTTTGGACTATAGACAGATCACGCAGTATTTT
TRBV5-1	TRBJ1-1	13	NA	NA	CASYRAVNTEAFF	TGCGCCAGCTACAGGGCGGTGAACACTGAAGCTTTCTTT
TRBV5-1	TRBJ2-3	15	TRBD2	once	CASLESGLATDTQYF	TGCGCCAGCCTGGAATCAGGACTAGCGACAGATACGCAGTATTTT
TRBV9	TRBJ2-3	15	NA	NA	CASSEEGQGGDTQYF	TGTGCCAGCAGCGAGGAGGGGCAGGGAGGAGATACGCAGTATTTT
TRBV28	TRBJ2-2	16	TRBD1	once	CASREGQGGYTGELFF	TGTGCCAGCAGGGAAGGACAGGGAGGTTACACCGGGGAGCTGTTTTTT
TRBV7-2	TRBJ2-2	16	TRBD2	NA	CASSRDVAGVTGELFF	TGTGCCAGCAGTCGAGATGTAGCGGGGGTCACCGGGGAGCTGTTTTTT
TRBV18	TRBJ1-3	19	TRBD1	NA	CASSPIIRRTGDSGNTIYF	TGTGCCAGCTCACCAATTATTAGACGGACAGGAGATTCTGGAAACACCATATATTTT
TRBV7-9	TRBJ1-2	14	TRBD1	NA	CASSADRVLGGYTF	TGTGCCAGCAGCGCGGACAGGGTTCTGGGGGGCTACACCTTC
TRBV5-1	TRBJ2-5	16	NA	NA	CASSFLGQWEAETQYF	TGCGCCAGCAGCTTTCTCGGACAGTGGGAGGCGGAGACCCAGTACTTC
TRBV14	TRBJ1-4	16	TRBD1	NA	CASSQDTGTGWEKLFF	TGTGCCAGCAGCCAAGACACCGGGACAGGGTGGGAAAAACTGTTTTTT